A selection of T cell receptor beta chains follows, all from one sample in a study of CD8 T cells in Susac syndrome. TCRdb recomputed calls from the immunoSEQ multiplex PCR reads with MiXCR, one row per CDR3 protein. The sample lists around 110,000 distinct CDR3 sequences; just under 95% were seen once. The sample comprised CD8+ T cells from PBMCs. The receptor source for this set is a human donor with Susac syndrome. CDR3s include the opening cysteine and the closing phenylalanine or tryptophan. A D gene is named only where the DNA matches it firmly. Not every row has a clone size; where given, it reads once, few, many or a size class.

clone_size,j_call,v_call,d_call,cdr3_nt,cdr3_aa
-,TRBJ1-2,TRBV7-9,TRBD1,TGTGCCAGCAGCTCAGCACAGGGGCCCTATGGCTACACCTTC,CASSSAQGPYGYTF
once,TRBJ2-5,TRBV9,-,TGTGCCAGCAGCGAAAAGCAGCAAGAGACCCAGTACTTC,CASSEKQQETQYF
-,TRBJ2-5,TRBV9,-,TGTGCCAGCAGCGTACAGGGGATTGAAGCCCAGTACTTC,CASSVQGIEAQYF
-,TRBJ2-1,TRBV14,-,TGTGCCAGCAGCCAAGGGAGTATTTCCTACAATGAGCAGTTCTTC,CASSQGSISYNEQFF
-,TRBJ1-4,TRBV20-1,-,TGCAGTGCTAGGATTGACGGGCTAGAGAATGAAAAACTGTTTTTT,CSARIDGLENEKLFF
-,TRBJ1-5,TRBV27,-,TGTGCCAGCAGTCAGGGTGGGAGTTGGGAGAATCAGCCCCAGCATTTT,CASSQGGSWENQPQHF
-,TRBJ2-4,TRBV4-1,-,TGCGCCAGCAGCCAAGGGGAATACATTCAGTACTTC,CASSQGEYIQYF
-,TRBJ1-1,TRBV5-4,-,TGTGCCAGCAAGAGGGAGTTGGGGAGGAACACTGAAGCTTTCTTT,CASKRELGRNTEAFF
-,TRBJ2-3,TRBV2,-,TGTGCCAGCAGGGGCCGGGACACCCCTCTGGATACGCAGTATTTT,CASRGRDTPLDTQYF
-,TRBJ2-3,TRBV25-1,TRBD2,TGTGCCGCCACGGGAGGGGGGGTCACAGATACGCAGTATTTT,CAATGGGVTDTQYF
-,TRBJ1-2,TRBV5-1,-,TGCGCCAGCAGCTTGGAAGGACGGTCGTACCCCGCTCCCTTC,CASSLEGRSYPAPF
-,TRBJ1-2,TRBV29-1,-,TGCAGCGTAGGGACTCTGGGTTATGGCTACACCTTC,CSVGTLGYGYTF
-,TRBJ1-3,TRBV14,TRBD1,TGTGCCAGCAGCCAAAAAAAGGACAGGGGGCATTTT,CASSQKKDRGHF
-,TRBJ2-3,TRBV15,-,TGTGCCACCAGCAATGTTGCAGATACGCAGTATTTT,CATSNVADTQYF
-,TRBJ1-1,TRBV29-1,-,TGCAGCGTTAGGCTGAACACTGAAGCTTTCTTT,CSVRLNTEAFF
few,TRBJ2-7,TRBV6-1,-,TGTGCCAGCAGTGGGATGGGAAGCTCCTACGAGCAGTACTTC,CASSGMGSSYEQYF
-,TRBJ2-3,TRBV3-1,-,TGTGCCAGCAGCCAAGAAACTCCAGCGGTCGTGGGGGATACGCAGTATTTT,CASSQETPAVVGDTQYF
-,TRBJ2-3,TRBV6-2/TRBV6-3,-,TGTGCCAGCAGTTACCGAGCTACAGATACGCAGTATTTT,CASSYRATDTQYF
-,TRBJ2-7,TRBV25-1,-,TGTGCCAGCAGTGGGGCCCGCTCCGGTGAGCAGTACTTC,CASSGARSGEQYF
-,TRBJ1-1,TRBV29-1,-,TGCAGCGTTTTCACAGGGTTGCTTACTGAAGCTTTCTTT,CSVFTGLLTEAFF
-,TRBJ2-7,TRBV5-4,-,TGTGCCAGCAGTCAACAAAGAGGTGGGGTCCCTTCTACTTTCTACGAGCAGTACTTC,CASSQQRGGVPSTFYEQYF
-,TRBJ2-1,TRBV6-5,-,TGTGCCAGCAGTTACTTTCGGGGAAACAATGAGCAGTTCTTC,CASSYFRGNNEQFF
-,TRBJ2-3,TRBV7-9,TRBD1,TGTGCCAGCGTCGACCGGGACAGGGGAACAGATACGCAGTATTTT,CASVDRDRGTDTQYF
-,TRBJ2-5,TRBV27,TRBD1,TGTGCCAGCAGTCTAACGACAGGGCTCTTGCACGAGACCCAGTACTTC,CASSLTTGLLHETQYF
few,TRBJ2-7,TRBV30,-,TGTGCCTGGAGTGAGGTCACCTACGAGCAGTACTTC,CAWSEVTYEQYF
-,TRBJ2-1,TRBV20-1,-,TGCAGTGCTAGGGGCACAGTAGGGTATAGTGAGCAGTTCTTC,CSARGTVGYSEQFF
-,TRBJ1-6,TRBV15,-,TGTGCCACCAGCACTCGACAGCGCCTGAATGAACCCCTCCACTTT,CATSTRQRLNEPLHF
-,TRBJ1-5,TRBV19,-,TGTGCCAGTAGTACCTTTGACGGGGTCCAGCATTTT,CASSTFDGVQHF
once,TRBJ2-2,TRBV27,-,TGTGCCAGCAGTACCGGGGGACGTAGCGGGGAGCTGTTTTTT,CASSTGGRSGELFF
-,TRBJ2-2,TRBV2,-,TGTGCCAGCAGTGAAGCCCGGGGCCGGAACACCGGGGAGCTGTTTTTT,CASSEARGRNTGELFF
-,TRBJ2-7,TRBV15,TRBD1,TGTGCCACCAGCAGCCTTAGGACAGGACCTAACGAGCAGTACTTC,CATSSLRTGPNEQYF
-,TRBJ2-7,TRBV25-1,-,TGTGCCAGCAGTTCCCGGACAGCCTGGGACTCCTACGAGCAGTACTTC,CASSSRTAWDSYEQYF
few,TRBJ2-3,TRBV4-2,-,TGTGCCAGCAGTCCCCGAGACTCGAGCACAGATACGCAGTATTTT,CASSPRDSSTDTQYF
-,TRBJ2-5,TRBV30,TRBD2,TGTGCCTGGAGCGCCGGGACTAGCGGGGGGGCCGGGGAGACCCAGTACTTC,CAWSAGTSGGAGETQYF
-,TRBJ2-3,TRBV7-3,TRBD2,TGTGCCAGCAGCCCTAGCGGGCCAGATACGCAGTATTTT,CASSPSGPDTQYF
-,TRBJ1-6,TRBV5-4,TRBD1,TGTGCCAGCAGCTTAGGGACAGCCTATAATTCACCCCTCCACTTT,CASSLGTAYNSPLHF
-,TRBJ1-2,TRBV7-6,TRBD1,TGTGCCAGCAGCCTCGGGACAGGCGCGGGGGGCTACACCTTC,CASSLGTGAGGYTF
-,TRBJ1-1,TRBV5-4,-,TGTGCCAGCAGCCCACTCTTCGACCCGGAGACTCCCCGGGGGTTAGCTTTCTTT,CASSPLFDPETPRGLAFF
once,TRBJ2-2,TRBV28,TRBD2,TGTGCCAGCAGTAGCGGGGTCGCCGGGGAGCTGTTTTTT,CASSSGVAGELFF
-,TRBJ2-4,TRBV9,TRBD2,TGTGCCAGCAGCGTAGTTACTAGCGGGGGAGATCAGTACTTC,CASSVVTSGGDQYF
-,TRBJ2-3,TRBV6-2/TRBV6-3,-,TGTGCCAGCACTCTACCTGGGGGGGCCACAGATACGCAGTATTTT,CASTLPGGATDTQYF
once,TRBJ1-3,TRBV12-3/TRBV12-4,TRBD1,TGTGCCAGCAGCCAAGGGACAGGGTTTACTTTT,CASSQGTGFTF
-,TRBJ2-5,TRBV4-1,TRBD1,TGCGCCAGCAGCCATTCCAAATCAGACAGGGGCAGGGAGACCCAGTACTTC,CASSHSKSDRGRETQYF
-,TRBJ2-4,TRBV6-5,-,TGTGCCAGCAGGGCCGGGGTAGCCAAAAACATTCAGTACTTC,CASRAGVAKNIQYF
-,TRBJ1-6,TRBV10-2,-,TGCGCCAGCAGTGATAGTCCGGGATATTCACCCCTCCACTTT,CASSDSPGYSPLHF
few,TRBJ2-3,TRBV7-6,TRBD2,TGTGCCAGCAGCTTTGGGACTAGCGGGGGGACTCTCCCAACAGATACGCAGTATTTT,CASSFGTSGGTLPTDTQYF
-,TRBJ2-3,TRBV6-2/TRBV6-3,-,TGTGCCAGCAGTTTAGCGTCAGATACGCAGTATTTT,CASSLASDTQYF
once,TRBJ1-5,TRBV14,-,TGTGCCAGCAGCCAAGATGCCAGCAGCAATCAGCCCCAGCATTTT,CASSQDASSNQPQHF
-,TRBJ2-7,TRBV29-1,-,TGCAGCGTTGTCGGGGGAAGCTCCTACGAGCAGTACTTC,CSVVGGSSYEQYF
-,TRBJ2-1,TRBV12-3/TRBV12-4,-,TGTGCCAGCAACGGAGGGACCCCCTACAATGAGCAGTTCTTC,CASNGGTPYNEQFF
-,TRBJ1-1,TRBV27,-,TGTGCCAGCAGTTTAGTTAGTTTCGGCACTGAAGCTTTCTTT,CASSLVSFGTEAFF
-,TRBJ2-5,TRBV7-8,-,TGTGCCAGCAGCCCGGGGACACCCCACGGGGAGACCCAGTACTTC,CASSPGTPHGETQYF
-,TRBJ1-6,TRBV4-2,-,TGTGCCAGCAGCCATCTGGGAGGGAGAAGCTCACCCCTCCACTTT,CASSHLGGRSSPLHF
-,TRBJ2-7,TRBV3-1,TRBD1,TGTGCCAGCAGCCAGGCAGGACAGGGGGTAACCCAGTACTTC,CASSQAGQGVTQYF
-,TRBJ2-7,TRBV4-2,-,TGTGCCAGCAGCCAAGGGGCAGAGCAGTACTTC,CASSQGAEQYF
-,TRBJ1-2,TRBV29-1,-,TGCAGCGTTGTGGCAGACTATGGCTACACCTTC,CSVVADYGYTF
-,TRBJ1-1,TRBV9,-,TGTGCCAGCAGCTCTCAGGACAGCCTCGCGGCCGAAGCTTTCTTT,CASSSQDSLAAEAFF